The present T cell receptor (beta chain) was sequenced within a study of blood T cell repertoires in COVID-19. The germline gives CDR1 SGHKS, CDR2 YYEKEE (reference sequence). This CDR3 spans 16 amino acids. With V trimmed by 0 bases and J by 4 bases, 7 bases remained unmatched. In the original processing: The assay estimated nucleated cells by amplifying reference gene primers. The method was immunoSEQ multiplex PCR; TCRdb's version includes in-frame clones alone and lacks a portion of them. That table supplies the V and J calls and clone size; D and trimming were determined from the DNA. The sample records about 230,000 clones, 83% being singletons.

Input material: peripheral blood. The genes are TRBV5-5 and TRBJ1-2; the match to TRBD1 covers 9 bases. The sequence was obtained from a woman aged 30 to 39 with COVID-19, enrolled during active disease. The CDR3 region is CASSLAGTGFLYGYTF. In nucleotides, the CDR3 is TGTGCCAGCAGCTTGGCCGGGACAGGGTTCCTCTATGGCTACACCTTC.